This TCR beta chain originates from a study of cytomegalovirus exposure and HLA in healthy donors. Trimming cost V 1 base and J 7 bases; bases outside gene matches: 12. CDR1 MNHNS and CDR2 SASEGT come from the germline V gene. The CDR3 runs 18 residues. Study-level findings and limits: Excluded: some indistinguishable V segments such as TRBV6-2 and TRBV6-3. Later work associated roughly 17,000 TCR beta sequences with HLA alleles at 0.05 false discovery rate.

Notes on this clone: What it binds is not known.

The PCR used 60 Vbeta and 13 Jbeta primers. Some clones are missing from TCRdb's copy, which holds only in-frame ones; the method was immunoSEQ multiplex PCR. The repertoire has about 190,000 clones, around 88% of them found once; the top ten carry around 0.34%. The rearrangement links TRBV6-1 to TRBJ2-1, with 11 nucleotides matching TRBD2. This TCR was sampled from a woman in her twenties or thirties in good health and CMV-seronegative. The sequencing sample was made of PBMCs. CDR3 in amino acids: CASSEVFGSGGAANEQFF. The CDR3 region has the DNA TGTGCCAGCAGTGAAGTATTTGGTAGCGGGGGGGCCGCTAATGAGCAGTTCTTC.